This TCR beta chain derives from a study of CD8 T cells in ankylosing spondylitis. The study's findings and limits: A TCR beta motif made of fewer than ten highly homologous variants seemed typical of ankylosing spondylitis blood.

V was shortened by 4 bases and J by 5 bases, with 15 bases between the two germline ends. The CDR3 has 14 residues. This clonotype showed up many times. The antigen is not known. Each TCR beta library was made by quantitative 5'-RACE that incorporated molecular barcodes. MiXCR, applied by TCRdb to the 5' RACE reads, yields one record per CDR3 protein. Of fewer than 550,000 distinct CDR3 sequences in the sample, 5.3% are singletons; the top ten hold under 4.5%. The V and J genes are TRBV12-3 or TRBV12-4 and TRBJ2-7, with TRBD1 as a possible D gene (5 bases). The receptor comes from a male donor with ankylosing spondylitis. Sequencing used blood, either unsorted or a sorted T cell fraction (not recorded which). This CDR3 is CASSYNQGSNEQYF. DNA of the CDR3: TGTGCCAGCAGTTATAACCAGGGAAGTAACGAGCAGTACTTC.